Listed below are T cell receptor beta chains from one sample, sequenced in a study of OX40 agonist ivuxolimab in advanced cancers. Measured with immunoSEQ multiplex PCR; TCRdb has only the in-frame clones, and not every one. The sample has tens of thousands of clones, about nine tenths seen once. The source material was CD4+ or CD8+ T cells sorted from blood, sampled in a trial of the OX40 agonist ivuxolimab. The receptors were sampled from an adult with an advanced solid tumor such as melanoma, head and neck, liver or kidney cancer. Both conserved end residues are part of each CDR3. D genes are given only for firm matches. The size field is filled for only some rows; it gives once, few, many or a size class.

d_gene	v_gene	abundance	j_gene	CDR3nt	CDR3aa
TRBD2	TRBV5-6	NA	TRBJ2-5	TGTGCCAGCAGTATGGGACTAGCGGGGCCGGACCAGTACTTC	CASSMGLAGPDQYF
TRBD2	TRBV7-2	once	TRBJ2-5	TGTGCCAGCAGCTTAGGCGCGGGGGGGCTTGAGACCCAGTACTTC	CASSLGAGGLETQYF
TRBD1	TRBV18	NA	TRBJ2-7	TGTGCCAGCTCACGGGGACAGAACTCCTACGAGCAGTACTTC	CASSRGQNSYEQYF
NA	TRBV19	NA	TRBJ1-1	TGTGCCAGTAACCCAGGCCAGAACACTGAAGCTTTCTTT	CASNPGQNTEAFF
TRBD1	TRBV13	NA	TRBJ1-4	TGTGCCAGCAGCCTAGGACAGGGAATTAATGAAAAACTGTTTTTT	CASSLGQGINEKLFF
NA	TRBV7-3	NA	TRBJ2-3	TGTGCCAGCAGCCTATATGGGGGCTGGGCAGATACGCAGTATTTT	CASSLYGGWADTQYF
NA	TRBV30	NA	TRBJ2-5	TGTGCCTGGAGTGTCGTACTCGAGACCCAGTACTTC	CAWSVVLETQYF
NA	TRBV6-5	NA	TRBJ2-1	TGTGCCAGCAGTTACTCGGAGGGAAGAGAGCAGTTCTTC	CASSYSEGREQFF
TRBD1	TRBV7-2	once	TRBJ1-4	TGTGCCAGCAGCGCTGACAGGGGAGGCGAAAAACTGTTTTTT	CASSADRGGEKLFF
NA	TRBV5-6	NA	TRBJ1-5	TGTGCCAGCAGCTTTGGAATCAGAAGCAATCAGCCCCAGCATTTT	CASSFGIRSNQPQHF
TRBD1	TRBV5-4	NA	TRBJ1-1	TGTGCCAGCAGCCTCGACAGGGGAAGTGGGACTGAAGCTTTCTTT	CASSLDRGSGTEAFF
NA	TRBV7-7	NA	TRBJ2-2	TGTGCTAGCAGCTCATCCGGGACACCCAACACCGGGGAGCTGTTTTTT	CASSSSGTPNTGELFF
NA	TRBV7-3	NA	TRBJ2-2	TGTGCCAGCAGCTCCCAACAGGGCGGAACCGGGGAGCTGTTTTTT	CASSSQQGGTGELFF
NA	TRBV9	NA	TRBJ2-3	TGTGCCAGCAGCGTAGCTCTGTTAGCCTCGCAGTATTTT	CASSVALLASQYF
NA	TRBV25-1	NA	TRBJ1-1	TGTGCCAGCAGTGGGGTCAGTACCGATGAAGCTTTCTTT	CASSGVSTDEAFF
NA	TRBV28	NA	TRBJ2-7	TGTGCCAGCAACCAGGGCTCTCTGGAGCAGTACTTC	CASNQGSLEQYF
NA	TRBV11-2	NA	TRBJ2-7	TGTGCCAGCAGCGAACCCGGTCGGCCCCAGTACTTC	CASSEPGRPQYF
TRBD1	TRBV19	NA	TRBJ1-3	TGTGCCAGTAGTATTGGGACAGGGGCTGGAAACACCATATATTTT	CASSIGTGAGNTIYF
TRBD1	TRBV18	NA	TRBJ1-2	TGTGCCAGCTCCCAACAGGGGAATCCTAACTATGGCTACACCTTC	CASSQQGNPNYGYTF
TRBD1	TRBV11-2	NA	TRBJ2-7	TGTGCCAGCAGCCCGAGCAGGGGGTGGTACGAGCAGTACTTC	CASSPSRGWYEQYF
NA	TRBV7-2	NA	TRBJ2-1	TGTGCCAGCAGCCTCTCGCGGAATGAGCAGTTCTTC	CASSLSRNEQFF
TRBD1	TRBV9	NA	TRBJ1-6	TGTGCCAGCAGCGTACTCGACAGGGATCCTTCACCCCTCCACTTT	CASSVLDRDPSPLHF
NA	TRBV6-7	once	TRBJ1-1	TGTGCCAGCAGTCTCACGTGGGCGGGGAACACTGAAGCTTTCTTT	CASSLTWAGNTEAFF
TRBD2	TRBV2	NA	TRBJ2-2	TGTGCCAGCAGTGAATTAGCGGGGACCGGGGAGCTGTTTTTT	CASSELAGTGELFF
NA	TRBV10-1	NA	TRBJ1-1	TGCGCCAGCAGCCGGGACGTGAACACTGAAGCTTTCTTT	CASSRDVNTEAFF
TRBD1	TRBV7-2	NA	TRBJ1-2	TGTGCCAGCAGCGCCGGACAGGGGGCCCTACACCCCTATGGCTACACCTTC	CASSAGQGALHPYGYTF
NA	TRBV18	NA	TRBJ1-5	TGTGCCAGCTCGTATGGGACGGCGGACAATCAGCCCCAGCATTTT	CASSYGTADNQPQHF
NA	TRBV15	NA	TRBJ2-1	TGTGCCACCAGCAGAGATCAGGGCGGAACCTACAATGAGCAGTTCTTC	CATSRDQGGTYNEQFF
TRBD2	TRBV4-2	NA	TRBJ2-7	TGTGCCAGCAGCCATACTTCGACTAGCACCTACGAGCAGTACTTC	CASSHTSTSTYEQYF